This is a list of T cell receptor beta chains from one sample in a study of cytomegalovirus exposure and HLA in healthy donors. Sequencing was performed with immunoSEQ multiplex PCR; in TCRdb, only in-frame clones are kept and a portion is missing. The sample shows around 70,000 clones, approximately 90% of them seen only once. Specimen: PBMCs. These receptors were collected from a woman aged 25-40 years in good health and CMV-seronegative. Each CDR3 is given with its conserved first and last residue. A D gene is named only where the DNA matches it firmly. Clone size, where shown, is once, few, many, or a class for clones that have expanded.

J gene | V gene | D gene | clone size | CDR3 protein | CDR3 DNA
TRBJ1-5 | TRBV2 | TRBD1 | NA | CASSVGQGDQPQHF | TGTGCCAGCAGTGTTGGACAGGGGGATCAGCCCCAGCATTTT
TRBJ2-2 | TRBV28 | TRBD1 | NA | CARWTGEDTGELFF | TGTGCCAGGTGGACAGGGGAAGACACCGGGGAGCTGTTTTTT
TRBJ2-7 | TRBV19 | NA | NA | CASSPQGKGVNEQYF | TGTGCCAGTAGCCCTCAGGGGAAAGGAGTAAACGAGCAGTACTTC
TRBJ1-2 | TRBV5-1 | TRBD1 | NA | CASSLASGGRANYGYTF | TGCGCCAGCAGCTTGGCCTCAGGGGGCCGAGCTAACTATGGCTACACCTTC
TRBJ2-7 | TRBV6-1 | TRBD2 | few | CASSAGTSGKTYEQYF | TGTGCCAGCAGTGCCGGGACTAGCGGGAAGACCTACGAGCAGTACTTC
TRBJ2-1 | TRBV6-5 | TRBD2 | NA | CASSYREGPTNEQFF | TGTGCCAGCAGTTACCGGGAGGGCCCAACGAATGAGCAGTTCTTC
TRBJ2-7 | TRBV9 | NA | NA | CASSVATEFYEQYF | TGTGCCAGCAGCGTAGCCACAGAATTTTACGAGCAGTACTTC
TRBJ2-3 | TRBV6-5 | TRBD2 | NA | CATAVFSSGADTQYF | TGTGCCACAGCTGTGTTCTCTAGCGGTGCAGATACGCAGTATTTT
TRBJ1-2 | TRBV6-1 | NA | once | CASSTGPGYTF | TGTGCCAGCAGCACAGGTCCTGGCTACACCTTC
TRBJ2-7 | TRBV2 | TRBD1 | NA | CASRPGQGLGEQYF | TGTGCCAGCAGGCCGGGACAGGGGTTGGGCGAGCAGTACTTC
TRBJ2-1 | TRBV13 | NA | NA | CASSLPTKSRYNEQFF | TGTGCCAGCAGCCTTCCCACGAAAAGCCGCTACAATGAGCAGTTCTTC
TRBJ2-1 | TRBV7-8 | TRBD2 | NA | CASSLVFQREALDEQFF | TGTGCCAGCAGCTTAGTGTTTCAGCGGGAGGCCCTTGATGAGCAGTTCTTC
TRBJ1-1 | TRBV2 | TRBD1 | NA | CASIPGQGNTEAFF | TGTGCCAGCATTCCGGGACAGGGAAACACTGAAGCTTTCTTT
TRBJ1-2 | TRBV28 | NA | NA | CASSTRLDYGYTF | TGTGCCAGCAGTACGCGGTTGGACTATGGCTACACCTTC
TRBJ2-6 | TRBV27 | NA | NA | CASTNHHSGANVLTF | TGTGCCAGCACTAATCATCACTCTGGGGCCAACGTCCTGACTTTC
TRBJ2-3 | TRBV19 | NA | NA | CASSIEAARGFDTQYF | TGTGCCAGTAGTATTGAGGCCGCACGGGGGTTCGATACGCAGTATTTT
TRBJ2-7 | TRBV9 | NA | NA | CASSVGPPGGPHEQYF | TGTGCCAGCAGCGTAGGGCCCCCCGGGGGGCCCCACGAGCAGTACTTC
TRBJ1-6 | TRBV5-1 | TRBD1 | NA | CASRIRDSYSPLHF | TGCGCCAGCAGAATCCGGGACAGTTATTCACCCCTCCACTTT
TRBJ1-1 | TRBV2 | NA | NA | CASSVDRVNTEAFF | TGTGCCAGCAGTGTTGACCGGGTTAACACTGAAGCTTTCTTT
TRBJ2-3 | TRBV5-1 | NA | NA | CASSLADVTSTDTQYF | TGCGCCAGCAGCTTGGCCGACGTGACTAGCACAGATACGCAGTATTTT
TRBJ1-6 | TRBV7-3 | NA | NA | CASSLGSSYNSPLHF | TGTGCCAGCAGCTTGGGCAGCTCCTATAATTCACCCCTCCACTTT
TRBJ2-7 | TRBV19 | NA | NA | CASSITPGQDTSYEQYF | TGTGCCAGTAGTATCACACCGGGACAAGACACTTCCTACGAGCAGTACTTC
TRBJ1-5 | TRBV11-2 | TRBD1 | NA | CASSFGTGGGQPQHF | TGTGCCAGCAGCTTTGGGACAGGGGGCGGGCAGCCCCAGCATTTT
TRBJ2-3 | TRBV7-3 | TRBD2 | NA | CASSPGQRDLGADTQYF | TGTGCCAGCAGCCCTGGCCAGCGGGACTTAGGAGCAGATACGCAGTATTTT
TRBJ1-1 | TRBV6-5 | TRBD1 | NA | CASRSGQGGAFF | TGTGCCAGCAGGTCGGGACAGGGTGGAGCTTTCTTT
TRBJ1-1 | TRBV5-6 | NA | NA | CASSFPTGSGTEAFF | TGTGCCAGCAGCTTTCCTACAGGGTCAGGTACTGAAGCTTTCTTT
TRBJ2-7 | TRBV28 | TRBD1 | NA | CASSLGQGSNEQYF | TGTGCCAGCAGTTTGGGACAGGGTTCCAACGAGCAGTACTTC
TRBJ1-2 | TRBV6-6 | NA | NA | CTSSGPGEPNYGYTF | TGTACCAGCAGTGGCCCCGGGGAACCCAACTATGGCTACACCTTC
TRBJ2-1 | TRBV7-2 | TRBD2 | NA | CASSFGLAGGEQFF | TGTGCCAGCAGCTTCGGACTAGCGGGAGGCGAGCAGTTCTTC
TRBJ2-7 | TRBV7-6 | TRBD2 | NA | CASSSRGLAGGPLYEQYF | TGTGCCAGCAGCTCCCGGGGACTAGCGGGAGGGCCGTTATACGAGCAGTACTTC
TRBJ2-3 | TRBV9 | NA | NA | CASSVGGLETDTQYF | TGTGCCAGCAGCGTAGGAGGGCTAGAAACGGATACGCAGTATTTT